The 29 T cell receptor beta chains presented below share a single source sample, sequenced in a study of Graves' ophthalmopathy and Graves' hyperthyroidism. Scientists amplified the TCR beta CDR3 regions from RNA transcripts. HTBI primers were employed in first-round RT-PCR, then a second-round multiplex PCR followed. Using its own MiXCR run on the multiplex PCR reads, TCRdb lists one record per CDR3 protein. The table shows around 400,000 distinct CDR3 sequences, with 15% to 20% occurring only once. The sample taken for sequencing was peripheral blood. All receptors come from a woman aged 18-29 years with Graves' ophthalmopathy.

This clonotype was counted between two and nine times. The chain is built from TRBV6-2 or TRBV6-3 and TRBJ1-2; D is undetermined. V shed 1 base and J shed 5 bases, with 11 bases lying between them. Looked up from germline, CDR1 is MNHEY and CDR2 is SVGEGT. This CDR3 contains 14 residues. For the CDR3, the DNA is TGTGCCAGCAGTTACTTGGCAGTGCCGTATGGCTACACCTTC. The encoded protein is CASSYLAVPYGYTF.

V usage is TRBV19 and J usage is TRBJ2-7, with TRBD2 matching 8 bases. Trimming took 5 bases from V and 5 from J; bases not matched to a gene: 8. The germline V gene encodes CDR1 LNHDA and CDR2 SQIVND (reference sequence). The CDR3 covers 14 residues. The DNA for the CDR3 is TGTGCCAGTAGTGAGCTAGCGGGTACTCACGAGCAGTACTTC. As protein: CASSELAGTHEQYF. Full variable domain (remainder filled in from reference TRBV19 and TRBJ2-7): DGGITQSPKYLFRKEGQNVTLSCEQNLNHDAMYWYRQDPGQGLRLIYYSQIVNDFQKGDIAEGYSVSREKKESFPLTVTSAQKNPTAFYLCASSELAGTHEQYFGPGTRLTVT.

This clonotype was observed many times. The J gene is TRBJ2-7, the V gene TRBV3-1; D is unresolved. CDR1 and CDR2 (germline): LGHDT, YNNKEL (reference sequence). The CDR3 consists of 13 residues. V was clipped by 3 bases and J by 3 bases, with 9 bases between them. The CDR3 sequence is CASSQEGVYEQYF. The DNA of the CDR3 is TGTGCCAGCAGCCAGGAAGGAGTCTACGAGCAGTACTTC.

This clonotype was seen ten or more times. The chain uses TRBV27 and TRBJ1-5, with 7 positions matching TRBD1. CDR1 MNHEY and CDR2 SMNVEV come from the germline V gene (reference sequence). There are 16 residues in the CDR3. With 6 bases clipped from V and 4 bases from J, the junction kept 12 bases outside the gene matches. CDR3 in DNA: TGTGCCAGCAGCCGGGGTCTGACAGGGTATAATCAGCCCCAGCATTTT. Its protein product is CASSRGLTGYNQPQHF.

The chain recombines TRBV12-3 or TRBV12-4 with TRBJ2-5, with D unresolved. The V gene lost 6 bases and the J gene lost 3 bases, with 11 bases spanning the gap. The CDR3 has 13 residues. This CDR3 reads CASSPDTEETQYF. The CDR3 region has the DNA TGTGCCAGCAGCCCCGACACTGAAGAGACCCAGTACTTC.

The CDR3 here is CASSYITDSEAFF. CDR3 bases: TGTGCCAGCAGTTACATCACGGACAGTGAAGCTTTCTTT. The chain combines TRBV6-5 with TRBJ1-1; a weak D match, TRBD1 (6 bases). CDR1 and CDR2 from the germline V gene are MNHEY and SVGAGI. The CDR3 is made up of 13 amino acids. V lost 2 bases to trimming and J lost 7 bases, with 11 bases between them.

This clonotype was counted ten times or more. The genes are TRBV18 and TRBJ2-5; TRBD1 aligns across 7 bases. CDR1 and CDR2 from the germline V gene are KGHSH and LQKENI. V was pared by 1 base and J by 3 bases, with 5 bases of the junction left unmatched. This CDR3 contains 15 residues. As DNA, the CDR3 is TGTGCCAGCTCACCACGCACAGGGGTCAAAGAGACCCAGTACTTC. It encodes CASSPRTGVKETQYF.

This clonotype was observed many times. V gene TRBV7-9 combines with J gene TRBJ2-5; TRBD2 agrees at 7 bases. J lost 3 bases, V lost 5 bases, and 12 bases had no gene match. Looked up from germline, CDR1 is SEHNR and CDR2 is FQNEAQ (reference sequence). The CDR3 is 16 amino acids. CDR3: CASSPLPSGVKETQYF. In DNA, the CDR3 is TGTGCCAGCAGCCCACTTCCCAGCGGGGTCAAAGAGACCCAGTACTTC.

This clonotype came up many times. The CDR3 DNA reads as TGTGCCAGCAGCCAAATAGAGGGACAGGACGACTACGAGCAGTACTTC. Protein sequence: CASSQIEGQDDYEQYF. The chain recombines TRBV13 with TRBJ2-7; 8 nucleotides agree with TRBD1. The CDR3 has 16 residues. Germline values: CDR1 PRHDT, CDR2 FYEKMQ (reference sequence). After removal of 5 bases from V and 3 bases from J, the junction contained 12 bases not matched to a gene. Looking up the rest from reference TRBV13 and TRBJ2-7 gives the full variable domain: AAGVIQSPRHLIKEKRETATLKCYPIPRHDTVYWYQQGPGQDPQFLISFYEKMQSDKGSIPDRFSAQQFSDYHSELNMSSLELGDSALYFCASSQIEGQDDYEQYFGPGTRLTVT.

In this sample, this clonotype turned up many times. The rearrangement links TRBV7-3 to TRBJ2-2; D not resolved. Trimming took off 4 bases at V and 4 bases at J, with 7 bases between the two ends. The CDR3 is made up of 13 amino acids. The germline V gene encodes CDR1 SGHTA and CDR2 FQGTGA. The DNA for the CDR3 is TGTGCCAGCAGCTCTGGTCCCACCGGGGAGCTGTTTTTT. Translating it yields CASSSGPTGELFF.

This clonotype was seen at least ten times. The V and J genes are TRBV12-3 or TRBV12-4 and TRBJ1-1; TRBD1 matches at 9 bases. Germline trimming cut 1 base from V and 4 bases from J; bases unmatched to any gene: 19. The length of the CDR3 is 20 residues. The CDR3 sequence: CASSLETGGGNGKFGTEAFF. DNA of the CDR3: TGTGCCAGCAGTTTAGAGACAGGGGGTGGGAATGGTAAGTTCGGCACTGAAGCTTTCTTT.

This clonotype was detected many times. The rearrangement joins TRBV15 to TRBJ2-5; D call uncertain. Trimming took off 3 bases at V and 5 bases at J, with 16 bases between the two ends. This CDR3 has 15 amino acids. Germline CDR1 LNHNV, CDR2 YYDKDF (reference sequence). CDR3 residues: CATSSGLERVETQYF. The CDR3 DNA reads as TGTGCCACCAGCAGCGGTCTAGAGCGTGTTGAGACCCAGTACTTC.

This clonotype was counted many times. The chain couples TRBV29-1 to TRBJ2-3, with 7 bases aligning to TRBD2. Germline V gives CDR1 SQVTM, CDR2 ANQGSEA. V dropped 4 bases and J dropped 3; count of bases not matched to a gene: 10. This CDR3 is built from 15 residues. The CDR3 sequence is CSVGLAEVFTDTQYF. The CDR3 DNA sequence: TGCAGCGTTGGCCTAGCGGAAGTGTTTACAGATACGCAGTATTTT.

The sample holds many counts of this clonotype. This rearrangement joins TRBV6-2 or TRBV6-3 to TRBJ2-2; TRBD1 agrees at 8 bases. In germline, CDR1 is MNHEY, CDR2 SVGEGT. The trim removed 6 bases at V and 3 bases at J, leaving 6 bases unmatched. CDR3 size: 15 residues. The CDR3 DNA follows: TGTGCCAGCAGACTGGACAGGGTTCACACCGGGGAGCTGTTTTTT. Its protein is CASRLDRVHTGELFF.

V gene TRBV5-1 combines with J gene TRBJ2-7, with 11 nucleotides matching TRBD2. Germline V gives CDR1 SGHRS, CDR2 YFSETQ. The CDR3 runs 16 residues. The J segment lost 4 bases and the V segment lost 1 base, leaving 7 bases of the junction unmatched. The CDR3 reads CASSLLTSGRQYEQYF. As DNA, the CDR3 is TGCGCCAGCAGCTTGTTAACTAGCGGGAGACAATACGAGCAGTACTTC.

V usage is TRBV6-2 or TRBV6-3 and J usage is TRBJ1-1; the match to TRBD1 covers 9 bases. The V gene's germline CDR1 is MNHEY and CDR2 SVGEGT. This CDR3 is built from 14 residues. After removal of 4 bases from V and 5 bases from J, the junction contained 5 bases not matched to a gene. This CDR3 is CASSFGTGWTEAFF. CDR3 coding DNA: TGTGCCAGCAGTTTTGGGACAGGGTGGACTGAAGCTTTCTTT.

This clonotype showed up many times. The chain has TRBV9 and TRBJ2-5; D could derive from TRBD1 or TRBD2 (5 bases each). The CDR3 runs to 15 residues. Germline CDR1 and CDR2: SGDLS and YYNGEE. V shed 5 bases and J shed 5 bases, with 19 bases lying between them. The CDR3, as DNA: TGTGCCAGCAGTGTCCTCTCCGGGACCGGGGAGACCCAGTACTTC. As protein: CASSVLSGTGETQYF.

This clonotype was observed at least ten times. The V call is TRBV27, the J call TRBJ2-7, with 9 nucleotides matching TRBD1. After removal of 3 bases from V and 4 bases from J, the junction contained 4 bases not matched to a gene. Germline CDR1 and CDR2: MNHEY and SMNVEV (reference sequence). The CDR3 is 14 residues long. CDR3: CASSLTGGKYEQYF. DNA for the CDR3: TGTGCCAGCAGTTTGACAGGGGGAAAGTACGAGCAGTACTTC.

Many counts were recorded for this clonotype. The chain carries TRBV7-2 and TRBJ2-7; the D is unclear. Per germline, CDR1 SGHTA and CDR2 FQGNSA. The ends were cut back, 1 base at V and 6 bases at J, with 7 bases in the middle. The CDR3 has 12 amino acids. The CDR3 nucleotides are TGTGCCAGCAGCTTAGATTCCCCCGAGCAGTACTTC. Its protein is CASSLDSPEQYF.

At least ten counts were recorded for this clonotype. The V gene is TRBV7-9, the J gene TRBJ1-2; 10 bases align to TRBD1. The V gene end was trimmed by 0 bases and the J gene end by 5 bases; junction bases not matched to a gene: 0. CDR1 is SEHNR, CDR2 FQNEAQ, per germline (reference sequence). The CDR3 is made up of 14 amino acids. CDR3 residues: CASSLADRGYGYTF. CDR3 DNA: TGTGCCAGCAGCTTAGCGGACAGGGGGTATGGCTACACCTTC.

This clonotype was recorded at least ten times. The chain's CDR3 is CASRPANTEAFF. DNA of the CDR3: TGTGCCAGCAGGCCCGCGAACACTGAAGCTTTCTTT. The chain combines TRBV12-3 or TRBV12-4 with TRBJ1-1, with D unresolved. Trimming removed 6 bases at V and 1 base at J, with 6 bases between. The CDR3 covers 12 residues.

This clonotype was observed at least ten times. The chain employs TRBV12-3 or TRBV12-4 and TRBJ2-6; 9 nucleotides line up with TRBD1. J gave up 2 bases and V 5 bases, and 7 bases lay outside the gene matches. This CDR3 is built from 17 residues. The CDR3 DNA follows: TGTGCCAGCAGTATTGGACAGGGGTTCCCTGGGGCCAACGTCCTGACTTTC. As protein: CASSIGQGFPGANVLTF.

Ten or more counts support this clonotype. The rearrangement joins TRBV4-1 to TRBJ1-1; 8 nucleotides align to TRBD1. Trimming took 2 bases from V and 3 from J; bases not matched to a gene: 8. The germline V gene has CDR1 MGHRA and CDR2 YSYEKL. There are 16 residues in the CDR3. DNA of the CDR3: TGCGCCAGCAGCCAACAGGGGGCTGGCGGGGACACTGAAGCTTTCTTT. Translation: CASSQQGAGGDTEAFF.

This chain links TRBV6-4 with TRBJ1-1; D possibly corresponds to TRBD1 (6 bases). The CDR3 is 17 residues long. Trimming stripped 5 bases from V and 5 bases from J, with 24 bases between. Germline CDR1 is MRHNA and CDR2 is SNTAGT. CDR3 coding DNA: TGTGCCAGCAGTCCCCTCGGGGGGGCCCCATGGGAGACTGAAGCTTTCTTT. As protein: CASSPLGGAPWETEAFF.

The chain recombines TRBV7-8 with TRBJ2-7, with D perhaps matching TRBD2 (6 bases). Germline CDR1 reads SGHVS; CDR2 reads FQNEAQ. Trimming took off 4 bases at V and 1 base at J, with 17 bases between the two ends. This CDR3 region has 16 residues. The DNA for the CDR3 is TGTGCCAGCAGCTCCCGTTTGACGGAGGGATCCTACGAGCAGTACTTC. This codes for CASSSRLTEGSYEQYF.

In its sample, this clonotype was seen many times. A read error may explain this, as a much larger clone is one base away. The V gene is TRBV12-3 or TRBV12-4, the J gene TRBJ1-1; no clear D. V lost 1 base to trimming and J lost 3 bases, with 3 bases between them. There are 12 residues in the CDR3. The CDR3 spells CASSLVDTEAFF. CDR3 nucleotide sequence: TGTGCCAGCAGTTTAGTGGACACTGAAGCTTTCTTT.

This clonotype was seen at least ten times. This chain links TRBV20-1 with TRBJ2-5; no definite D call. Trimming took 2 bases from V and 0 from J, leaving 4 bases between them. Germline V gene sequence: CDR1 DFQATT, CDR2 SNEGSKA (reference sequence). The CDR3 covers 12 residues. CDR3 in amino acids: CSARTDQETQYF. The CDR3 nucleotides are TGCAGTGCTAGAACAGACCAAGAGACCCAGTACTTC.

The V call is TRBV12-5, the J call TRBJ1-6; a possible D gene is TRBD1 (6 bases). This CDR3 is 14 amino acids long. Germline V CDR1 and CDR2: LGHNT, FRNRAP. Trimming stripped 5 bases from V and 5 bases from J, with 10 bases between. CDR3 region: CASGRQVDNSPLHF. The CDR3 coding sequence is TGTGCTAGTGGTAGACAGGTAGATAATTCACCCCTCCACTTT. Full variable domain (rest looked up from reference TRBV12-5 and TRBJ1-6): DARVTQTPRHKVTEMGQEVTMRCQPILGHNTVFWYRQTMMQGLELLAYFRNRAPLDDSGMPKDRFSAEMPDATLATLKIQPSEPRDSAVYFCASGRQVDNSPLHFGNGTRLTVT.

In its sample, this clonotype was seen many times. This chain uses TRBV6-1 with TRBJ1-5; weak D call: TRBD1 (5 bases). The CDR3 runs to 15 residues. Trimming cost V 4 bases and J 4 bases, with 14 bases left between them. CDR1 and CDR2 (germline): MNHNS, SASEGT. The CDR3 region has the DNA TGTGCCAGCAGTGGCACCGGGACTACAAATCAGCCCCAGCATTTT. This translates into CASSGTGTTNQPQHF.